This TCR beta chain was sequenced during a study of T cell changes during pregnancy in multiple sclerosis. Assay: immunoSEQ multiplex PCR; the TCRdb copy retains only in-frame clones and omits some. Of about 9,500 clones detected, more than 80% appear once; the ten largest clones hold 15% to 20%. V dropped 6 bases and J dropped 4; count of bases not matched to a gene: 11. Germline CDR1 and CDR2: MNHEY and SMNVEV (reference sequence). CDR3 size: 15 residues. This receptor was taken from a female donor in good health, enrolled as a control in a pregnancy study. This chain joins TRBV27 and TRBJ2-7; 8 nucleotides agree with TRBD1. The sequencing here drew on CD8+ T cells from peripheral blood mononuclear cells, taken in the third trimester of pregnancy. The CDR3 loop reads CASSPRTGKEYEQYF. The CDR3, as DNA: TGTGCCAGCAGCCCGCGGACAGGGAAAGAATACGAGCAGTACTTC.